This TCR beta chain comes out of a study of control samples from healthy donors and cancer patients. The assay was immunoSEQ multiplex PCR, and TCRdb's table has in-frame clones only and misses some. The sample consists of roughly 55,000 clones, more than 85% of them appearing once. Germline CDR1 SGHDN, CDR2 FVKESK. The CDR3 runs 13 residues. With 4 bases removed from V and 4 bases from J, the gap between germline ends came to 10 bases. Specimen: PBMCs. The chain couples TRBV14 to TRBJ1-1; D is uncertain. This receptor was identified in a man aged 40-49 years with colorectal cancer. The CDR3 protein is CASSLVAGTEAFF. In nucleotides, the CDR3 is TGTGCCAGCAGCCTCGTCGCGGGCACTGAAGCTTTCTTT.